This is a list of T cell receptor beta chains from one sample in a study of identical twins. Using its own MiXCR run on the 5' RACE reads, TCRdb lists one record per CDR3 protein. The top ten clones hold under 3.5% of a sample with roughly 570,000 distinct CDR3 sequences, more than 9% of them seen once. This sample also appeared in a second study, on yellow fever vaccine responses in identical twins.

Material for sequencing was PBMCs. These receptors were collected from a woman aged 18-29 years in good health. The CDR3 runs from the conserved cysteine through the conserved F or W. D genes are given only for firm matches. Size values are once, few and many counts, or a class for expanded clones, and some rows have none.

j_call v_call clone_size d_call cdr3_aa cdr3_nt
TRBJ2-7 TRBV20-1 NA TRBD1 CSARTTGTVSYEQYF TGCAGTGCTAGAACCACCGGGACAGTCTCCTACGAGCAGTACTTC
TRBJ2-1 TRBV6-5 NA NA CASSALYEQFF TGTGCCAGCAGTGCCCTATATGAGCAGTTCTTC
TRBJ2-1 TRBV24-1 few TRBD1 CATSDLLPTGDNEQFF TGTGCCACCAGTGATTTGCTTCCGACAGGGGACAATGAGCAGTTCTTC
TRBJ2-1 TRBV29-1 many TRBD2 CSVRGAGRVNEQFF TGCAGCGTTAGGGGCGCGGGGAGGGTCAATGAGCAGTTCTTC
TRBJ2-7 TRBV12-5 many NA CASGLTDYEQYF TGTGCTAGTGGCCTTACAGACTACGAGCAGTACTTC
TRBJ2-5 TRBV5-1 NA NA CASSIGGPQYF TGCGCCAGCAGCATTGGGGGGCCCCAGTACTTC
TRBJ2-3 TRBV5-1 few NA CASSLVGGGSGDTQYF TGCGCCAGCAGCTTGGTAGGAGGGGGCTCCGGAGATACGCAGTATTTT
TRBJ2-2 TRBV7-9 NA NA CASSSEAGAGTGELFF TGTGCCAGCAGCTCCGAGGCAGGGGCCGGGACCGGGGAGCTGTTTTTT
TRBJ2-3 TRBV3-1 many NA CASSQASRSDTQYF TGTGCCAGCAGCCAAGCCTCTCGTTCCGATACGCAGTATTTT
TRBJ2-5 TRBV7-8 few NA CASSLDPETQYF TGTGCCAGCAGCTTAGACCCAGAGACCCAGTACTTC
TRBJ2-7 TRBV6-2/TRBV6-3 few NA CASSYSPESSYEQYF TGTGCCAGCAGTTACTCCCCGGAGAGCTCCTACGAGCAGTACTTC
TRBJ2-7 TRBV12-3/TRBV12-4 many TRBD2 CASSRGTSNYEQYF TGTGCCAGCAGTAGAGGGACTAGCAATTACGAGCAGTACTTC
TRBJ2-5 TRBV10-3 NA NA CATWGAPHQETQYF TGTGCCACCTGGGGGGCTCCCCACCAAGAGACCCAGTACTTC
TRBJ2-7 TRBV7-9 many TRBD1 CASSASGTASYEQYF TGTGCCAGCAGCGCTAGTGGGACAGCATCCTACGAGCAGTACTTC
TRBJ2-1 TRBV10-3 many NA CAISALEGPEQFF TGTGCCATCAGTGCCCTGGAGGGTCCTGAGCAGTTCTTC
TRBJ2-7 TRBV7-8 NA NA CASSLGMFLYEQYF TGTGCCAGCAGCTTAGGGATGTTTCTGTACGAGCAGTACTTC
TRBJ2-5 TRBV12-5 NA TRBD2 CASGLIGLAGGETQYF TGTGCTAGTGGTTTGATAGGACTAGCGGGAGGAGAGACCCAGTACTTC
TRBJ2-5 TRBV6-5 NA NA CASSYDGGVEGKTQYF TGTGCCAGCAGTTACGACGGAGGGGTGGAAGGAAAGACCCAGTACTTC
TRBJ2-7 TRBV30 NA NA CAWEEGYEQYF TGTGCCTGGGAAGAGGGCTACGAGCAGTACTTC
TRBJ2-7 TRBV5-6 few NA CASSWGRGYEQYF TGTGCCAGCAGCTGGGGCAGGGGCTACGAGCAGTACTTC
TRBJ2-2 TRBV12-3/TRBV12-4 many NA CASSSGFNTGELFF TGTGCCAGCAGTTCAGGATTCAACACCGGGGAGCTGTTTTTT
TRBJ2-2 TRBV20-1 NA TRBD2 CSASSASGATGELFF TGCAGTGCTAGTTCTGCTAGCGGGGCAACCGGGGAGCTGTTTTTT
TRBJ2-3 TRBV6-5 few NA CASEYRLDTQYF TGTGCCAGCGAATACCGGCTGGATACGCAGTATTTT
TRBJ2-3 TRBV5-5 many NA CASSLPGPPTLSTDTQYF TGTGCCAGCAGCTTACCGGGACCTCCCACCTTGAGCACAGATACGCAGTATTTT
TRBJ2-5 TRBV12-3/TRBV12-4 NA NA CASTSPGETQYF TGTGCCAGCACCTCGCCCGGGGAGACCCAGTACTTC
TRBJ2-1 TRBV11-2 few TRBD1 CASRKDRGSYNEQFF TGTGCCAGCAGAAAAGACAGGGGCTCCTACAATGAGCAGTTCTTC
TRBJ2-1 TRBV30 NA NA CAWMSIRGVYNEQFF TGTGCCTGGATGTCTATACGGGGTGTCTACAATGAGCAGTTCTTC
TRBJ2-7 TRBV9 few NA CASSVGDISPPYEQYF TGTGCCAGCAGCGTGGGGGACATTTCCCCTCCTTACGAGCAGTACTTC
TRBJ2-5 TRBV12-3/TRBV12-4 many NA CASSFRETRTQETQYF TGTGCCAGCAGTTTTCGGGAAACTAGGACCCAAGAGACCCAGTACTTC
TRBJ2-1 TRBV6-2/TRBV6-3 NA TRBD2 CASRLAGIHNEQFF TGTGCCAGCAGGCTAGCGGGAATTCACAATGAGCAGTTCTTC
TRBJ2-7 TRBV4-1 few NA CASSQPGRGYEQYF TGCGCCAGCAGCCAACCTGGCCGTGGCTACGAGCAGTACTTC
TRBJ1-2 TRBV29-1 few NA CSVAVGGYGYTF TGCAGCGTTGCAGTGGGGGGCTATGGCTACACCTTC
TRBJ2-2 TRBV2 few TRBD2 CASRKASGSRGANTGELFF TGTGCCAGCCGAAAGGCTAGCGGGAGTAGAGGGGCGAACACCGGGGAGCTGTTTTTT
TRBJ2-7 TRBV12-3/TRBV12-4 few TRBD2 CASRQGTREGLSEQYF TGTGCCAGCAGGCAGGGAACGCGGGAGGGTTTGAGCGAGCAGTACTTC
TRBJ2-5 TRBV20-1 few NA CSAPSRGNTETQYF TGCAGTGCTCCCTCTAGGGGGAATACAGAGACCCAGTACTTC
TRBJ2-2 TRBV7-9 many NA CASSPRLATGELFF TGTGCCAGCAGCCCACGCCTAGCGACCGGGGAGCTGTTTTTT
TRBJ2-1 TRBV4-3 few TRBD2 CASSQDLLAGPQFF TGCGCCAGCAGCCAAGATCTCCTAGCGGGCCCCCAGTTCTTC
TRBJ2-2 TRBV29-1 many NA CSVEPSHANTGELFF TGCAGCGTTGAACCAAGCCACGCGAACACCGGGGAGCTGTTTTTT
TRBJ2-1 TRBV7-9 NA TRBD2 CASSPGGRLPAYNEQFF TGTGCCAGCAGCCCGGGCGGGAGGCTCCCGGCCTACAATGAGCAGTTCTTC
TRBJ2-7 TRBV10-3 many NA CAISGAESYEQYF TGTGCCATCAGTGGTGCAGAATCCTACGAGCAGTACTTC
TRBJ2-3 TRBV4-2 NA TRBD1 CASSHPGQVVDTQYF TGTGCCAGCAGCCACCCGGGACAGGTAGTGGATACGCAGTATTTT
TRBJ1-1 TRBV6-2/TRBV6-3 few NA CASSYSQGGQNTEAFF TGTGCCAGCAGTTACTCTCAAGGGGGACAGAACACTGAAGCTTTCTTT
TRBJ2-3 TRBV9 NA NA CASSVGDGDGTQYF TGTGCCAGCAGCGTAGGGGACGGTGATGGTACGCAGTATTTT
TRBJ2-5 TRBV15 many NA CATSPGNREAETQYF TGTGCCACCAGCCCAGGTAACAGGGAGGCAGAGACCCAGTACTTC
TRBJ2-3 TRBV29-1 many TRBD2 CSVSMEQRGSATQYF TGCAGCGTTAGTATGGAGCAGCGGGGGTCGGCTACGCAGTATTTT
TRBJ2-7 TRBV7-9 few NA CASREADNYEQYF TGTGCCAGCAGGGAGGCAGATAACTACGAGCAGTACTTC
TRBJ2-7 TRBV29-1 NA NA CSVGDNGYEQYF TGCAGCGTAGGGGACAACGGCTACGAGCAGTACTTC
TRBJ2-3 TRBV5-1 many NA CASSLPTDTQYF TGCGCCAGCAGCTTGCCCACAGATACGCAGTATTTT
TRBJ2-7 TRBV30 NA NA CAWSVRAYEQYF TGTGCCTGGAGTGTCCGAGCCTACGAGCAGTACTTC
TRBJ1-1 TRBV4-2 NA NA CASSQGTGGGTEAFF TGTGCCAGCAGCCAGGGCACGGGGGGCGGCACTGAAGCTTTCTTT
TRBJ2-1 TRBV29-1 many NA CSVVGGGSYNEQFF TGCAGCGTTGTAGGGGGGGGCTCCTACAATGAGCAGTTCTTC
TRBJ1-2 TRBV12-3/TRBV12-4 few NA CASSPRTATNYGYTF TGTGCCAGCAGTCCCAGGACAGCCACTAACTATGGCTACACCTTC
TRBJ1-1 TRBV18 few NA CASSQTGTEAFF TGTGCCAGCTCACAGACGGGGACTGAAGCTTTCTTT
TRBJ1-1 TRBV4-2 many NA CASSQPENTEAFF TGTGCCAGCAGCCAACCAGAGAACACTGAAGCTTTCTTT
TRBJ2-1 TRBV20-1 few TRBD1 CSARDAEGQLLNEQFF TGCAGTGCTCGAGACGCTGAGGGACAGCTACTTAATGAGCAGTTCTTC
TRBJ1-4 TRBV20-1 few TRBD1 CSATGQGEGEKLFF TGCAGTGCTACCGGACAGGGGGAGGGTGAAAAACTGTTTTTT
TRBJ2-1 TRBV11-2 NA TRBD2 CASSSTSGSRNEQFF TGTGCCAGCAGCTCGACTAGCGGGAGTAGGAATGAGCAGTTCTTC